One T cell receptor beta chain is described in this entry. The antigen remains unidentified. RNA was extracted and reverse transcribed into cDNA as the sequencing template. Clones were read by immunoSEQ multiplex PCR, and TCRdb kept only the in-frame ones, dropping some. The sample shows some 170,000 clones, less than 75% of them seen only once. This sample is part of a study of CD8+ T cells in alopecia areata. Overall study: Twice a day, 5 to 10 mg of oral tofacitinib was administered to treated patients. After 6 to 18 months of tofacitinib, follow-up continued 6 months off drug.

Sorting of PBMCs yielded the CD4+ and CD8+ T cells. Study findings and constraints: Tissue-resident alphabeta T cells belonging to normal skin likewise get sequenced within scalp specimens.

This specimen consisted of CD8+ T cells sorted from blood, obtained at week 0. The TCR originated in a human donor with alopecia areata.

The CDR3 region is CASSFGAGAFF. The CDR3 DNA is TGTGCCAGCAGCTTTGGGGCCGGAGCTTTCTTT. The chain couples TRBV7-9 to TRBJ1-1; TRBD1 might be the D (5 bases). The CDR3 is 11 residues long. Germline lookup yields CDR1 SEHNR and CDR2 FQNEAQ (reference sequence). V was pared by 3 bases and J by 10 bases, with 9 bases between.